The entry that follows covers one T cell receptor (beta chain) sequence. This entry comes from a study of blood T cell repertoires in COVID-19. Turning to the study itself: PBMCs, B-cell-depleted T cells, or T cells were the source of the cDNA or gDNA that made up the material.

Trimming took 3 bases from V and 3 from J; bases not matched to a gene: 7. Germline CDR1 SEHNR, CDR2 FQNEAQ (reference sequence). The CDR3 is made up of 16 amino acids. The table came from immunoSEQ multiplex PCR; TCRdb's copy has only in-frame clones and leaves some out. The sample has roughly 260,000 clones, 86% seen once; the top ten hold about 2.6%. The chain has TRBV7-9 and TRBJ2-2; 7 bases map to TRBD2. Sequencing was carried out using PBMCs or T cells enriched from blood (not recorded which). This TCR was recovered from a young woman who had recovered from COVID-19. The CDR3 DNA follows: TGTGCCAGCAGCTTGGATCCTAGCGGCTACACCGGGGAGCTGTTTTTT. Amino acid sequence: CASSLDPSGYTGELFF.